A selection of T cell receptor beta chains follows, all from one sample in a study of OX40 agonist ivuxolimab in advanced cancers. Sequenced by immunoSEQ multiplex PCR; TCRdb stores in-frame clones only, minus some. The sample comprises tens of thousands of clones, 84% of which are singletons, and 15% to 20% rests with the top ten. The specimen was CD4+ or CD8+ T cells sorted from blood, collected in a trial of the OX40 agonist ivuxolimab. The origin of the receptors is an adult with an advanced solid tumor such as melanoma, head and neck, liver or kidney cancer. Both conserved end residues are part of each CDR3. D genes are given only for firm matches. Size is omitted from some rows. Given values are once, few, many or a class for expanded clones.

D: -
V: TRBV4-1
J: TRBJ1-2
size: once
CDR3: CASSQAGSDYGYTF
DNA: TGCGCCAGCAGCCAAGCAGGGTCGGACTATGGCTACACCTTC

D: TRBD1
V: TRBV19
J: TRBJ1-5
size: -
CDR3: CASSAQGADNQPQHF
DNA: TGTGCCAGTAGTGCACAGGGGGCGGACAATCAGCCCCAGCATTTT

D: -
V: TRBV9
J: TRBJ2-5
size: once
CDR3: CASSVRSGEIEETQYF
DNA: TGTGCCAGCAGCGTACGGAGCGGAGAGATAGAAGAGACCCAGTACTTC

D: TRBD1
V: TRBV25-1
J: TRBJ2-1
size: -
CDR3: CASNSGGDEQFF
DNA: TGTGCCAGCAACTCAGGGGGTGATGAGCAGTTCTTC

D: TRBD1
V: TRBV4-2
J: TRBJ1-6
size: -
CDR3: CASSQDTGTGHNSPLHF
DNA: TGTGCCAGCAGCCAAGACACCGGGACAGGCCATAATTCACCCCTCCACTTT

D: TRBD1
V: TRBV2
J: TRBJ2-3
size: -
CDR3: CASRETGDGTDTQYF
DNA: TGTGCCAGCAGAGAAACAGGGGATGGTACAGATACGCAGTATTTT

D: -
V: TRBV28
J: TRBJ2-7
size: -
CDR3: CASSLFPRLTAYEQYF
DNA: TGTGCCAGCAGTTTATTCCCTAGACTAACAGCCTACGAGCAGTACTTC

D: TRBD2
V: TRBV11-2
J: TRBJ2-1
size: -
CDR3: CASSLEAGGDNEQFF
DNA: TGTGCCAGCAGCTTAGAGGCGGGAGGTGACAATGAGCAGTTCTTC

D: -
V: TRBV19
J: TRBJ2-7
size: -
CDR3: CASSIGGGTFAYEQYF
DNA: TGTGCCAGTAGTATAGGTGGAGGGACTTTCGCCTACGAGCAGTACTTC

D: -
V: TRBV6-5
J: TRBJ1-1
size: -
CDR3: CASSPQGFEAFF
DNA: TGTGCCAGCAGTCCCCAGGGTTTCGAAGCTTTCTTT

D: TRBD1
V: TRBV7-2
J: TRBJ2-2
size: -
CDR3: CASSFSRDRVFPDTGELFF
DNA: TGTGCCAGCAGCTTCTCCCGGGACAGGGTGTTCCCTGACACCGGGGAGCTGTTTTTT

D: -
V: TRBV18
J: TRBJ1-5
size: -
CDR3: CASSRSLDSNQPQHF
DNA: TGTGCCAGCTCACGCAGCCTAGATAGCAATCAGCCCCAGCATTTT

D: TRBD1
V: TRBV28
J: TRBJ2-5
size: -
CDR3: CASSVLWDRQETQYF
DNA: TGTGCCAGCAGTGTACTGTGGGACAGACAAGAGACCCAGTACTTC

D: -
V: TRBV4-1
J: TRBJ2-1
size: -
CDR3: CASSQVGGGYNEQFF
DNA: TGCGCCAGCAGCCAAGTGGGAGGAGGTTACAATGAGCAGTTCTTC

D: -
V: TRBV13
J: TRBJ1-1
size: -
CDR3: CASSPSDAEAFF
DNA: TGTGCCAGCAGCCCATCGGACGCTGAAGCTTTCTTT

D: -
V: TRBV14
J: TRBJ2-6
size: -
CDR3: CASRSSVWGSGANVLTF
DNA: TGTGCCAGCAGATCTTCAGTGTGGGGGTCTGGGGCCAACGTCCTGACTTTC

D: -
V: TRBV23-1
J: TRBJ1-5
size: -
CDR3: CASSQGAQPQHF
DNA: TGCGCCAGCAGTCAGGGGGCCCAGCCCCAGCATTTT

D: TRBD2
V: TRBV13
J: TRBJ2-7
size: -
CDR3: CASSPPGTTSYEQYF
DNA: TGTGCCAGCAGCCCCCCCGGGACTACTTCCTACGAGCAGTACTTC

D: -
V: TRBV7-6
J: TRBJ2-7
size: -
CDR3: CASSYEPGFSYEQYF
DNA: TGTGCCAGCAGCTACGAGCCGGGATTCTCCTACGAGCAGTACTTC

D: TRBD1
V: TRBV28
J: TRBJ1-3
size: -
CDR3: CASSFDRDTIYF
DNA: TGTGCCAGCAGTTTCGACAGGGACACCATATATTTT

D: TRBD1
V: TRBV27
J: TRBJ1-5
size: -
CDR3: CASSQMTGRGQPQHF
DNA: TGTGCCAGCAGCCAGATGACAGGGCGCGGGCAGCCCCAGCATTTT

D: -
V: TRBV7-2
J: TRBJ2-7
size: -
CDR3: CASSPRDSLYVDYEQYF
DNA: TGTGCCAGCAGCCCAAGGGACTCCCTATATGTGGACTACGAGCAGTACTTC

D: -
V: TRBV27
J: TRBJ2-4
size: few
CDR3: CASTSGTDGSGVKNIQYF
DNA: TGTGCCAGCACTTCCGGGACCGACGGGTCGGGAGTCAAAAACATTCAGTACTTC

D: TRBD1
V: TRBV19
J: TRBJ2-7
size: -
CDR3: CASSIQGAYSYEQYF
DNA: TGTGCCAGTAGTATACAGGGGGCTTACTCCTACGAGCAGTACTTC

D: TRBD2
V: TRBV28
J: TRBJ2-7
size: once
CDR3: CASSTLTGTSVGEQYF
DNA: TGTGCCAGCAGTACTCTTACCGGGACTAGCGTGGGCGAGCAGTACTTC

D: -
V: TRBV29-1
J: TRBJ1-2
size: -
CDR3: CSVYRQGYTF
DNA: TGCAGCGTGTACAGGCAAGGCTACACCTTC

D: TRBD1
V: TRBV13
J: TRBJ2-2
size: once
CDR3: CASSSGTGLTGELFF
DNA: TGTGCCAGCAGCTCCGGGACAGGGTTGACCGGGGAGCTGTTTTTT

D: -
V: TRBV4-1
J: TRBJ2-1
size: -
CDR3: CASSQGREQFF
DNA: TGCGCCAGCAGCCAAGGGCGAGAGCAGTTCTTC

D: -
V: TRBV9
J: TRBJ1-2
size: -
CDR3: CASSVGDGAAGYTF
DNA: TGTGCCAGCAGCGTAGGGGACGGGGCCGCGGGCTACACCTTC

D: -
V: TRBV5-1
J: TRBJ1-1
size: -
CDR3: CASSPGRGVNTEAFF
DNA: TGCGCCAGCAGTCCCGGGAGGGGGGTGAACACTGAAGCTTTCTTT

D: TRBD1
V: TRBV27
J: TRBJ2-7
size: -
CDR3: CASSLSGGQGNEQYF
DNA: TGTGCCAGCAGTTTATCTGGGGGACAGGGAAACGAGCAGTACTTC

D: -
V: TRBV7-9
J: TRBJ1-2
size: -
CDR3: CASSFDGRGYTF
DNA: TGTGCCAGCAGCTTCGACGGTAGGGGCTACACCTTC

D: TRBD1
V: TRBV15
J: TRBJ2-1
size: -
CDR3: CATRPGTGVEQFF
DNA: TGTGCCACCAGGCCCGGGACAGGGGTTGAGCAGTTCTTC

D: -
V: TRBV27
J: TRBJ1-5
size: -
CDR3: CASSLGRSNQPQHF
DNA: TGTGCCAGCAGTCTAGGACGGAGCAATCAGCCCCAGCATTTT

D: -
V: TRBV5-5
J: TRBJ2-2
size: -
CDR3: CASSFFFGNTGELFF
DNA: TGTGCCAGCAGCTTCTTTTTTGGGAACACCGGGGAGCTGTTTTTT

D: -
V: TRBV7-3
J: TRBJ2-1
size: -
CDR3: CASSHGREQFF
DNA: TGTGCCAGCAGCCACGGACGGGAGCAGTTCTTC

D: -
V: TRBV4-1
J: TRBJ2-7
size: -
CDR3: CASSQETWSEQYF
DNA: TGCGCCAGCAGCCAAGAGACGTGGAGCGAGCAGTACTTC

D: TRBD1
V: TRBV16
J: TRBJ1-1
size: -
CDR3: CASSQGTGELNTEAFF
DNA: TGTGCCAGCAGCCAAGGGACAGGGGAGTTAAACACTGAAGCTTTCTTT

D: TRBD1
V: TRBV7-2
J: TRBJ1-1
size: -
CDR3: CASSSWTGNTEAFF
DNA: TGTGCCAGCAGCTCCTGGACAGGGAACACTGAAGCTTTCTTT

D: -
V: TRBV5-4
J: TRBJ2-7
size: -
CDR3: CASSLVGDYEQYF
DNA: TGTGCCAGCAGCCTGGTTGGGGACTACGAGCAGTACTTC

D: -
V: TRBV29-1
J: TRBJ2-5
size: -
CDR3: CSVEGTDHRTQYF
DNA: TGCAGCGTTGAAGGGACGGACCATAGGACCCAGTACTTC

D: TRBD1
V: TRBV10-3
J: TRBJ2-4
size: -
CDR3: CAISESGQSPKDIQYF
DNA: TGTGCCATCAGTGAGTCGGGACAGTCTCCCAAAGACATTCAGTACTTC

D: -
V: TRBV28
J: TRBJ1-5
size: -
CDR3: CASSLGGHQPQHF
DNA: TGTGCCAGCAGTTTAGGGGGCCATCAGCCCCAGCATTTT

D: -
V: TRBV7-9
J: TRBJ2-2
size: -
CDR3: CASSVGSGELFF
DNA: TGTGCCAGCAGTGTGGGGTCCGGGGAGCTGTTTTTT

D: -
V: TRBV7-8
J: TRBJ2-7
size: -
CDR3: CASSLASTGYEQYF
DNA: TGTGCCAGCAGCTTAGCGTCTACAGGCTACGAGCAGTACTTC

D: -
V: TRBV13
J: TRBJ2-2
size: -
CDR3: CASTQGRTGELFF
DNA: TGTGCCAGCACACAGGGAAGGACCGGGGAGCTGTTTTTT

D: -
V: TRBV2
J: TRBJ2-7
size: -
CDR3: CATSGYKSYEQYF
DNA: TGTGCCACGTCAGGGTATAAATCCTACGAGCAGTACTTC

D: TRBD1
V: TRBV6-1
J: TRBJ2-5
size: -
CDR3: CASSGTGETQYF
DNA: TGTGCCAGCAGTGGGACAGGGGAGACCCAGTACTTC

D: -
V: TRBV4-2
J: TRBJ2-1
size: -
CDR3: CASSQDRTSTYNEQFF
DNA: TGTGCCAGCAGCCAAGATCGAACTAGCACCTACAATGAGCAGTTCTTC

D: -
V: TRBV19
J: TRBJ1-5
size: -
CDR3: CASSIVTASNQPQHF
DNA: TGTGCCAGTAGTATAGTGACAGCCAGCAATCAGCCCCAGCATTTT

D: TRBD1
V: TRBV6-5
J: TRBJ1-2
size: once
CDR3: CASSYGQEAYGYTF
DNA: TGTGCCAGCAGTTACGGACAGGAAGCCTATGGCTACACCTTC

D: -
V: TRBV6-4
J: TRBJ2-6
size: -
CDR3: CASSEGDSGANVLTF
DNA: TGTGCCAGCAGTGAGGGTGACTCTGGGGCCAACGTCCTGACTTTC

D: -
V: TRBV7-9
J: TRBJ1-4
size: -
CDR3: CAVAGDTDSTNEKLFF
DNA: TGTGCTGTTGCGGGGGACACAGATTCAACTAATGAAAAACTGTTTTTT